This TCR beta chain is from a study of cytomegalovirus exposure and HLA in healthy donors. Broader study findings: Diagnosis of cytomegalovirus status made by the classifier reportedly showed high specificity and sensitivity. Overall, approximately 150 TCR beta chains were annotated as cytomegalovirus-associated.

Notes on this clone: The antigen remains unidentified.

It was the roughly 130-subject validation cohort, separate from the approximately 620-subject first cohort, to which the donors belonged. Sequenced by immunoSEQ multiplex PCR; TCRdb stores in-frame clones only, minus some. The repertoire holds 200,000 or so clones, with 70% to 85% as singletons. Looked up from germline, CDR1 is MDHEN and CDR2 is SYDVKM. CDR3 length: 13 residues. After removal of 6 bases from V and 2 bases from J, the junction contained 2 bases not matched to a gene. Material: PBMCs. The gene calls are TRBV28 and TRBJ1-2, with 8 bases matching TRBD1. The source is a woman aged 25 to 39 in good health and CMV-seropositive. As DNA, the CDR3 is TGTGCCAGCAGCGCAGGGGGCAACTATGGCTACACCTTC. This gives the protein CASSAGGNYGYTF.